Listed here is a single T cell receptor beta chain. At least ten counts were recorded for this clonotype. Its specific antigen is unknown. No qualities accompany the bases; no much larger clone lies one base away. The CDR1 and CDR2 encoded by the germline V gene (reference sequence) are SEHNR and FQNEAQ. The CDR3 holds 15 amino acids from the cysteine to the phenylalanine. Solely the CDR3 DNA is kept, with 45 bases framed from the first base. V is reduced by 6 bases and J by 1 base, leaving a spacing of 14 bases between them. The sample was run on an Illumina HiSeq 1500. TCRdb's own reprocessing of the public reads used fastp at Q25 and MiXCR and kept productive beta chains. Under each unique CDR3 protein, matching rows form one entry showing the most common genes and DNA. Counted in this sample were some 900,000 distinct CDR3 sequences; roughly 33% of them appeared once. Around 12% of the sample comes from the top ten.

What this sample's treatment or condition label stands for: in vitro stimulation with specific CMV peptide epitopes to enrich CMV-specific T cells. This specimen comes from a study of T cell repertoires in cytomegalovirus infection (dated by TCRdb to between 2018 and 2021). With regard to the full study: Peptide stimulations targeted recently identified HLA-C-restricted CMV epitopes, whose presentation resists viral immunomodulation, together with well-studied HLA-B-restricted epitopes. Donor HLA type was relevant to the analysis, because carriage of CMV infection together with the matching HLA type was indicated by public TCR beta signatures. The investigation overall reported the following: In both this cohort and an independent roughly 330-donor cohort, the cumulative frequency of public TCR beta family members distinguished carriers of CMV infection plus the relevant HLA type. The ex vivo response was dominated by HLA-C-restricted CMV-specific TCR beta clonotypes, which also provided the single most frequent clonotype in two of eight donors.

The chain joins TRBV7-9 to TRBJ2-3, with a tentative D gene TRBD2 over 7 matching bases. The receptor comes from a human donor in good health (CMV status not recorded). Some clones in this sample may be carry-over from other donors' samples. The sequencing used cultured CD8+ T cells from PBMCs, collected from culture after CMV antigen stimulation. The CDR3 region has the sequence CASSLRGAGTDTQYF. The sequence in DNA is TGTGCCAGCAGTTTACGGGGGGCCGGCACAGATACGCAGTATTTT.